These 11 T cell receptor beta chains share one sample of origin, sequenced in a study of shared clonotypes between healthy human individuals. Assay: immunoSEQ multiplex PCR; the TCRdb copy retains only in-frame clones and omits some. This table has about 190,000 clones, 60% to 75% appearing once. The sample consisted of memory CD4+ T cells sorted from blood. As for subset: CD45RA-negative fraction. Receptors originate from a man younger than 40 in good health.

This clone appeared once. The chain uses TRBV10-3 and TRBJ1-1; TRBD1 aligns across 7 bases. Trimming took 0 bases from V and 5 from J; bases not matched to a gene: 6. The CDR3 runs 15 residues. The V gene's germline CDR1 is ENHRY and CDR2 SYGVKD. The CDR3 coding sequence is TGTGCCATCAGTGAGTCAGGGGGCGCGGGTACTGAAGCTTTCTTT. This codes for CAISESGGAGTEAFF.

This clone was counted between two and nine times. Here the CDR3 DNA reads TGTGCCAGCAGCTTGGGTTACCCGAATGCTCAGCCCCAGCATTTT. It codes for CASSLGYPNAQPQHF. The rearrangement joins TRBV5-8 to TRBJ1-5; no clear D gene. The CDR3 is 15 residues long. CDR1 SGHTS and CDR2 YDEGEE come from the germline V gene. Trimming shortened V by 0 bases and J by 6 bases, and 13 bases separated the two germline ends.

The rearrangement joins TRBV4-1 to TRBJ1-2; D is unclear. CDR1 is MGHRA and CDR2 is YSYEKL in the germline V gene. The CDR3 has 15 amino acids. Trimming removed 2 bases at V and 8 bases at J, with 18 bases between. The CDR3 DNA follows: TGCGCCAGCAGCCAACTTGGATTTTCGAGAGGAGGCTACACCTTC. This encodes CASSQLGFSRGGYTF.

This chain connects TRBV2 to TRBJ1-5; 9 bases match TRBD1. Trimming took 8 bases from V and 7 from J; bases not matched to a gene: 6. The germline CDR1 and CDR2 sequences are SNHLY and FYNNEI. This CDR3 comprises 13 residues. The DNA for the CDR3 is TGTGCCAGCGCCGGACAGGGGAACCAGCCCCAGCATTTT. Its translation: CASAGQGNQPQHF.

As for this clone: Given a much more abundant clone one base away, this may be a read error. The same CDR3 also results from other DNA sequences found in this sample. The chain couples TRBV5-1 to TRBJ2-5; perhaps TRBD2 as D (6 bases). The germline V gene has CDR1 SGHRS and CDR2 YFSETQ. V was cut by 2 bases and J by 2 bases, with 10 bases left in between. The CDR3 has 14 residues. This CDR3 is CASSFYGGQETQYF. The CDR3 region has the DNA TGCGCCAGCAGCTTTTATGGGGGGCAAGAGACCCAGTACTTC.

This clone showed up just a few times. The chain uses TRBV18 and TRBJ1-5; no clear D. In germline, CDR1 is KGHSH, CDR2 LQKENI. The V gene lost 5 bases and the J gene lost 5 bases, with 10 bases spanning the gap. The CDR3 is 13 amino acids. CDR3 in amino acids: CASSDDEYQPQHF. DNA of the CDR3: TGTGCCAGCTCAGACGACGAATATCAGCCCCAGCATTTT.

On this clone: Different DNA sequences within this sample yield the same CDR3. The rearrangement uses TRBV9 and TRBJ2-3; 12 nucleotides agree with TRBD2. Germline CDR1 reads SGDLS; CDR2 reads YYNGEE. This CDR3 is 16 amino acids long. V lost 4 bases, J lost 1 base, and 4 bases stayed unmatched. The chain's CDR3 is CASSFLAGGGTDTQYF. CDR3 DNA sequence: TGTGCCAGCAGCTTCCTAGCGGGAGGGGGCACAGATACGCAGTATTTT.

The gene calls are TRBV11-2 and TRBJ2-2; possibly TRBD1 for D (5 bases). Germline V gene lookup returns CDR1 SGHAT and CDR2 FQNNGV. The CDR3 consists of 14 residues. V shed 3 bases and J shed 3 bases, with 8 bases lying between them. CDR3 bases: TGTGCCAGCAGCTTCCAGGGCCACACCGGGGAGCTGTTTTTT. This codes for CASSFQGHTGELFF.

The chain couples TRBV27 to TRBJ2-1; possibly TRBD2 for D (5 bases). V was trimmed by 6 bases and J by 7 bases, leaving 19 bases between them. This CDR3 has 15 amino acids. Germline assignment: CDR1 MNHEY and CDR2 SMNVEV (reference sequence). CDR3 sequence: CASRSVGAGKNEQFF. As DNA, the CDR3 is TGTGCCAGCAGATCGGTGGGCGCCGGGAAAAATGAGCAGTTCTTC.

This clone was counted once. This chain links TRBV23-1 with TRBJ1-4; 8 bases match TRBD1. TRBV23-1 is annotated as an ORF whose role is uncertain. This CDR3 is 15 amino acids long. The J segment lost 7 bases and the V segment lost 5 bases, leaving 9 bases of the junction unmatched. The CDR3 sequence: CASSKDREGTEKLFF. CDR3 sequence (DNA): TGCGCCAGCAGTAAGGACAGGGAGGGGACTGAAAAACTGTTTTTT.

The chain carries TRBV15 and TRBJ2-3; 11 bases match TRBD2. The V and J ends lost 3 bases and 2 bases, in that order; junction bases with no gene match: 4. Germline CDR1 and CDR2: LNHNV and YYDKDF (reference sequence). This CDR3 region has 16 residues. CDR3 sequence reads: CATSSYSGRDTDTQYF. Here the CDR3 DNA reads TGTGCCACCAGCAGCTATAGCGGGAGGGACACAGATACGCAGTATTTT. The full variable domain, rest sourced from reference TRBV15 and TRBJ2-3, is DAMVIQNPRYQVTQFGKPVTLSCSQTLNHNVMYWYQQKSSQAPKLLFHYYDKDFNNEADTPDNFQSRRPNTSFCFLDIRSPGLGDTAMYLCATSSYSGRDTDTQYFGPGTRLTVL.